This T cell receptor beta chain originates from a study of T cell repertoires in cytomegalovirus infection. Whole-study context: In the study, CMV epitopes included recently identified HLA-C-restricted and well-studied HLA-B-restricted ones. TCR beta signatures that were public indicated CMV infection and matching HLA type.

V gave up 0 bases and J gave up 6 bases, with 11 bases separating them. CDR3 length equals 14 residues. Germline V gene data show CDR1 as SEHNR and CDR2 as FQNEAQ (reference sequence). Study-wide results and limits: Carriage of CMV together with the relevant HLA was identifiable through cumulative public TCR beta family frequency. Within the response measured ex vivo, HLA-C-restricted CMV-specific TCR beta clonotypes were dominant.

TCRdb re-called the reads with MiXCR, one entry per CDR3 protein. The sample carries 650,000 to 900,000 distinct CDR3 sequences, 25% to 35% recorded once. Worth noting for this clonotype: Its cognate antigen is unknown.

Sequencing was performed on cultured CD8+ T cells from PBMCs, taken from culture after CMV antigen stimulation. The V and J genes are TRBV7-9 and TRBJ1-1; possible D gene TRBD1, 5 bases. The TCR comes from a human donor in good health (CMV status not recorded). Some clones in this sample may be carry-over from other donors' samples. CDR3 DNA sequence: TGTGCCAGCAGCTTAGCGCCCTGGGGGGCTGAAGCTTTCTTT. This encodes CASSLAPWGAEAFF.